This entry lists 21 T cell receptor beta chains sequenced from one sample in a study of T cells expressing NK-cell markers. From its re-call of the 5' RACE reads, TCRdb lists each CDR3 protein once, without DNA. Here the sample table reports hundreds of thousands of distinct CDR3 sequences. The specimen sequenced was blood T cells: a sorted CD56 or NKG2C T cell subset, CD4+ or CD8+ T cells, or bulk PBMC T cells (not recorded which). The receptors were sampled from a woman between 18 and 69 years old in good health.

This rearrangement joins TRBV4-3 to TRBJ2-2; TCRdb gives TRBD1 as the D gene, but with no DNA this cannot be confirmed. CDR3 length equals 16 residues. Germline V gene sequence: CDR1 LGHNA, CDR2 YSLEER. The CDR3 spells CASSQDFRGVDAELFF.

The CDR3 protein is CASSHVRYTGELFF. This chain connects TRBV5-1 to TRBJ2-2. This CDR3 contains 14 residues. Germline lookup yields CDR1 SGHRS and CDR2 YFSETQ.

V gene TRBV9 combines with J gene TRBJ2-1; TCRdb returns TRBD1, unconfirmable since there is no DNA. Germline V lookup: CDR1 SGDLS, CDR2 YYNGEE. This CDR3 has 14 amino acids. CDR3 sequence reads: CASSETGERSEQFF. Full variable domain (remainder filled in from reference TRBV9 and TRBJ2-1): DSGVTQTPKHLITATGQRVTLRCSPRSGDLSVYWYQQSLDQGLQFLIQYYNGEERAKGNILERFSAQQFPDLHSELNLSSLELGDSALYFCASSETGERSEQFFGPGTRLTVL.

The CDR3 region is CASSVEVTDQPQHF. V gene TRBV9 combines with J gene TRBJ1-5. The germline V gene encodes CDR1 SGDLS and CDR2 YYNGEE. The CDR3 totals 14 residues. Complete variable domain (other parts from reference TRBV9 and TRBJ1-5): DSGVTQTPKHLITATGQRVTLRCSPRSGDLSVYWYQQSLDQGLQFLIQYYNGEERAKGNILERFSAQQFPDLHSELNLSSLELGDSALYFCASSVEVTDQPQHFGDGTRLSIL.

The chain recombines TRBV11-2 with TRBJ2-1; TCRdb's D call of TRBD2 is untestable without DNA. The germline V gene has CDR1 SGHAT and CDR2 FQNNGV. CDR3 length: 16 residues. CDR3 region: CASSLGGAGSYNEQFF.

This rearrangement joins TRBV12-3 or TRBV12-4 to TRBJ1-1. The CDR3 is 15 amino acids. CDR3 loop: CASSWGSGLGAEAFF.

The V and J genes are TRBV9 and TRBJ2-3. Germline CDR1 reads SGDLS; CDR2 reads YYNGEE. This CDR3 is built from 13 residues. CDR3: CASSVGGTDTQYF.

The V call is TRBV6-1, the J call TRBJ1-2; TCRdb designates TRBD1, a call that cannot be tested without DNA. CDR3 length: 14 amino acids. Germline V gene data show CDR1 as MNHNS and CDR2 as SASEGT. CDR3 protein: CASRSTGGGYGYTF.

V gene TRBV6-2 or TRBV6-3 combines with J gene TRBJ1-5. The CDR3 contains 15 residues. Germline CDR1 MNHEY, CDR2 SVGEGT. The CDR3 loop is CASSYSQSLNQPQHF.

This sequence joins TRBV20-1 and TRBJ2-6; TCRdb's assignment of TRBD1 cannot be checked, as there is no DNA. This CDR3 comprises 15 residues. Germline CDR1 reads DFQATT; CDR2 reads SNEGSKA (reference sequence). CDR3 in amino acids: CSARIGASGANVLTF.

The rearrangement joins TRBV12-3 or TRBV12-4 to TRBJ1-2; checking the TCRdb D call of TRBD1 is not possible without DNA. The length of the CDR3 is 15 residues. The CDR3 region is CASSLRPDSTYGYTF.

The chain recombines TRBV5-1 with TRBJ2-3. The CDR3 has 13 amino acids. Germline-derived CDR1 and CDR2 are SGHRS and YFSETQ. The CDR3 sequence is CASSFGSEDTQYF.

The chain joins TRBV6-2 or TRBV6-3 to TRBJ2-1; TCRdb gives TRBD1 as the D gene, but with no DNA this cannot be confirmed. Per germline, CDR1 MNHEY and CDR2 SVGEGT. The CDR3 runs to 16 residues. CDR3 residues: CASRNLGAGRNNEQFF.

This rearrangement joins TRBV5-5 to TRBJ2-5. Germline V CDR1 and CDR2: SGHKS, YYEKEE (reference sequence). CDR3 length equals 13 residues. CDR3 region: CASSLSFWETQYF.

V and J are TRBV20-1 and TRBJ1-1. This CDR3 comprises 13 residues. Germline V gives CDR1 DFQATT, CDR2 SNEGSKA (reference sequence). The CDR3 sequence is CSATEGRNTEAFF.

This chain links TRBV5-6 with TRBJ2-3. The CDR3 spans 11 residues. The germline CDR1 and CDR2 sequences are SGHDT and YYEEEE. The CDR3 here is CASTMGDTQYF. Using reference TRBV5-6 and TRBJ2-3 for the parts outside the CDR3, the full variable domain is DAGVTQSPTHLIKTRGQQVTLRCSPKSGHDTVSWYQQALGQGPQFIFQYYEEEERQRGNFPDRFSGHQFPNYSSELNVNALLLGDSALYLCASTMGDTQYFGPGTRLTVL.

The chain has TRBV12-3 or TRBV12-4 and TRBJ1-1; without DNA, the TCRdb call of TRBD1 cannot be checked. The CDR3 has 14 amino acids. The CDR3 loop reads CASSPRDRNTEAFF.

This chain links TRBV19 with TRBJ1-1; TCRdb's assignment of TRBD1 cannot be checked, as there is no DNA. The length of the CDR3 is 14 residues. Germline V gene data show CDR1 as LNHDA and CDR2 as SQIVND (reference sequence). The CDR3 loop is CASSHPGLNTEAFF.

CDR3 sequence: CSAVDYTEAFF. The chain recombines TRBV29-1 with TRBJ1-1. CDR1 and CDR2 (germline): SQVTM, ANQGSEA. This CDR3 region has 11 residues.

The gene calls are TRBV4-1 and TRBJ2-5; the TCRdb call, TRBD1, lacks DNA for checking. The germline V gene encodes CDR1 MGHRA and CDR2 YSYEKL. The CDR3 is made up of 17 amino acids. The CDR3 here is CASSHYPAGVREETQYF.

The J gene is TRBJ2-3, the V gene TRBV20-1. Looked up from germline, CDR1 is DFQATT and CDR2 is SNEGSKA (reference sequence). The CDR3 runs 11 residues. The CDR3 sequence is CSATDRYTQYF.